This TCR beta chain was observed in a study of blood T cells in healthy people across ages. Broader study findings: Donor CMV status was unknown, possibly confounding expanded clonotype changes. One million T cells yielded diversity estimates that were considered underestimates.

A second PCR of 7 to 11 cycles used a sample-barcoded 5' primer and a J-beta primer mix. TCRdb reanalysed the 5' RACE reads using MiXCR and keeps one entry per CDR3 protein. Here the sample spans around 790,000 distinct CDR3 sequences, around 45% being singletons. The CDR3 has 16 residues. The trim removed 1 base at V and 3 bases at J, leaving 5 bases unmatched. CDR1 SGHTA and CDR2 FQGNSA come from the germline V gene. The total RNA that was extracted per sample amounted to at least 5 micrograms. With respect to this clonotype: No antigen is known for it.

Material: blood. The receptor comes from a man aged 60 to 75 in good health. The V gene is TRBV7-2, the J gene TRBJ2-7; 11 nucleotides agree with TRBD1. CDR3 DNA sequence: TGTGCCAGCAGCTTAGGGGGACAGGGGGAAGACTACGAGCAGTACTTC. Translated: CASSLGGQGEDYEQYF. The entire variable domain, with the rest obtained from reference TRBV7-2 and TRBJ2-7, is as follows: GAGVSQSPSNKVTEKGKDVELRCDPISGHTALYWYRQSLGQGLEFLIYFQGNSAPDKSGLPSDRFSAERTGGSVSTLTIQRTQQEDSAVYLCASSLGGQGEDYEQYFGPGTRLTVT.